One sample yielded the 3 T cell receptor beta chains listed below, sequenced in a study of cytomegalovirus exposure and HLA in healthy donors. With 60 Vbeta and 13 Jbeta primers, the PCR was carried out. Some clones are missing from TCRdb's copy, which holds only in-frame ones; the method was immunoSEQ multiplex PCR. The sample has about 34,000 clones. Material: PBMCs. Source of these receptors: a woman between 40 and 55 years old in good health and CMV-seropositive.

This chain connects TRBV28 to TRBJ2-2; possible D gene TRBD2, 6 bases. Germline-derived CDR1 and CDR2 are MDHEN and SYDVKM. This CDR3 has 16 amino acids. Trimming took 5 bases from V and 3 from J, leaving 16 bases between them. CDR3 loop: CASSGGWRDYTGELFF. The CDR3 nucleotides read TGTGCCAGCAGTGGGGGTTGGAGGGACTACACCGGGGAGCTGTTTTTT.

The CDR3 protein is CAWSEGLAGNTDTQYF. The DNA of the CDR3 is TGTGCCTGGAGCGAGGGACTAGCGGGGAACACAGATACGCAGTATTTT. V usage is TRBV30 and J usage is TRBJ2-3, with 13 bases that match TRBD2. The CDR3 runs to 16 residues. Trimming at V came to 3 bases and at J to 2 bases, leaving 5 bases not matched to a gene. Looked up from germline, CDR1 is GTSNPN and CDR2 is SVGIG (reference sequence).

This chain connects TRBV4-2 to TRBJ1-1, with 7 nucleotides matching TRBD1. This CDR3 spans 16 amino acids. V lost 0 bases, J lost 5 bases, and 9 bases stayed unmatched. Per germline, CDR1 LGHNA and CDR2 YNFKEQ. The chain's CDR3 is CASSQDHIGGWTEAFF. CDR3 sequence (DNA): TGTGCCAGCAGCCAAGATCATATAGGGGGCTGGACTGAAGCTTTCTTT.